These T cell receptor beta chains were read from a single sample in a study of CD8 T cells in ankylosing spondylitis. A single record per CDR3 protein comes from TCRdb applying MiXCR to the 5' RACE reads. The repertoire consists of under 550,000 distinct CDR3 sequences, with roughly 27% occurring once and the leading ten covering roughly 1%. The material sequenced was blood, either unsorted or a sorted T cell fraction (not recorded which). The receptor set was obtained from a male donor with ankylosing spondylitis. Both conserved end residues are part of each CDR3. The order of the fields is clone size, J gene, V gene, D gene, CDR3 protein, CDR3 DNA. A D gene is named only where the DNA matches it firmly. Clone size, where shown, is once, few, many, or a class for clones that have expanded.

>NA|TRBJ1-2|TRBV6-2/TRBV6-3|TRBD1
CASSTLQGAYGYTF
TGTGCCAGCAGTACTCTTCAGGGGGCCTATGGCTACACCTTC
>NA|TRBJ2-1|TRBV20-1|NA
CSASRLARNEQFF
TGCAGTGCTAGTCGGCTAGCAAGGAATGAGCAGTTCTTC
>many|TRBJ2-5|TRBV5-1|TRBD1
CASKRTQGPRETQYF
TGCGCCAGCAAAAGAACACAGGGGCCGCGGGAGACCCAGTACTTC
>NA|TRBJ2-1|TRBV7-9|TRBD2
CASSSIRSGGVEEQFF
TGTGCCAGCAGCTCCATCCGGAGCGGGGGGGTGGAAGAGCAGTTCTTC
>many|TRBJ1-5|TRBV2|TRBD1
CASSDSRGPEPQHF
TGTGCCAGCAGTGATAGCAGGGGGCCTGAGCCCCAGCATTTT
>few|TRBJ1-2|TRBV3-1|TRBD1
CASRGMGQGDYGYTF
TGTGCCAGCCGTGGGATGGGACAGGGCGACTATGGCTACACCTTC
>few|TRBJ2-2|TRBV12-3/TRBV12-4|TRBD1
CASTGQGGLARVTGELFF
TGTGCCAGCACGGGACAGGGGGGACTAGCACGAGTCACCGGGGAGCTGTTTTTT
>NA|TRBJ1-6|TRBV30|NA
CAWSVVSPLHF
TGTGCCTGGAGTGTTGTGTCACCCCTCCACTTT
>NA|TRBJ1-1|TRBV20-1|NA
CSADRTLEAFF
TGCAGTGCTGACAGGACTCTTGAAGCTTTCTTT
>NA|TRBJ1-5|TRBV7-2|TRBD1
CASSLGQGIDQPQHF
TGTGCCAGCAGCTTAGGACAGGGGATCGATCAGCCCCAGCATTTT
>many|TRBJ1-5|TRBV7-8|TRBD1
CASSSRQGQPQHF
TGTGCCAGCAGCTCGAGACAGGGCCAGCCCCAGCATTTT
>NA|TRBJ1-1|TRBV20-1|NA
CSATLQGLGTTEAFF
TGCAGTGCAACCCTACAGGGCCTCGGGACCACTGAAGCTTTCTTT
>few|TRBJ2-2|TRBV4-2|NA
CASSPSGTADTGELFF
TGTGCCAGCAGCCCTTCCGGGACCGCGGACACCGGGGAGCTGTTTTTT